This T cell receptor (beta chain) came from a study of blood T cells in healthy people across ages. The germline gives CDR1 DFQATT, CDR2 SNEGSKA (reference sequence). V was shortened by 5 bases and J by 11 bases, with 24 bases between the two germline ends. This CDR3 contains 14 residues. A second roughly 6 to 11 cycle PCR used barcoded and J-beta primers. All cDNA molecules were each tagged by a template-switch adaptor with 12 random nucleotides. All samples yielded 3 million or more CDR3-containing paired-end reads. TCRdb ran MiXCR on the 5' RACE reads and lists one entry per CDR3 protein. The repertoire holds roughly 1,500,000 distinct CDR3 sequences, about 31% seen once, with 10% to 12% in the top ten. Each donor was a healthy Caucasian individual from Russia, aged roughly 6 to 100. Each donor supplied approximately 10 milliliters of peripheral blood.

The receptor was isolated from a woman aged 30 to 39 in good health. This chain connects TRBV20-1 to TRBJ2-5, with a possible D match to TRBD1 (7 bases). Sequencing used blood. The CDR3 bases are TGCAGTGCTTCAAGGACAGGCCCACCGGGGGAGCAGTACTTC. Amino acids: CSASRTGPPGEQYF.